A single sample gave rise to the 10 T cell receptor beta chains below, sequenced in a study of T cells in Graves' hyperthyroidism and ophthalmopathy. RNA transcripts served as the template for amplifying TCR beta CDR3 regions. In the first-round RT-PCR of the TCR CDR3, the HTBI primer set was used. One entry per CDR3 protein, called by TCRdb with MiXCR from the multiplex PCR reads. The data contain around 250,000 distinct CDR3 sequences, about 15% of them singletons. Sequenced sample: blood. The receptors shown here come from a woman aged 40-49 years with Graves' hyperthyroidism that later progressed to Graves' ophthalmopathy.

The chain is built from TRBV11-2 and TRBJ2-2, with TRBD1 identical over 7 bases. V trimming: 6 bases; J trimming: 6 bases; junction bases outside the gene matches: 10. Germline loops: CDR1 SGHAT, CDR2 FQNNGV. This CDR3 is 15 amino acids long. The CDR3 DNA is TGTGCCAGCAGTCGAGGGGGCAGGGACGCCGGGGAGCTGTTTTTT. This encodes CASSRGGRDAGELFF.

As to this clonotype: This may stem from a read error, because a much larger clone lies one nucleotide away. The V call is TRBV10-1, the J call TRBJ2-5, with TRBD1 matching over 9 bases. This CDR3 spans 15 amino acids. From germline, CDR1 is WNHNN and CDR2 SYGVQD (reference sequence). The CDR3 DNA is TGCGCCAGCAGTGCTTACAGGGGGCTCGAGGAGACCCGGTACTTC. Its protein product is CASSAYRGLEETRYF.

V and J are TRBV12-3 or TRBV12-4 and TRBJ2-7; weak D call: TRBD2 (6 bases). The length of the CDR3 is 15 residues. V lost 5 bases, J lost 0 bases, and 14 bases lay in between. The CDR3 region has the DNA TGTGCCAGCAGTAGGGGCGGGGATAGCTCCTACGAGCAGTACTTC. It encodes CASSRGGDSSYEQYF.

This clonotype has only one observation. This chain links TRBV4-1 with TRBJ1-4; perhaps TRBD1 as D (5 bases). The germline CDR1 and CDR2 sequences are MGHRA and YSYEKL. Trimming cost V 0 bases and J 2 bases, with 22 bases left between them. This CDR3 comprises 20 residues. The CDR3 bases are TGCGCCAGCAGCCAAGAACACCAGCTTGGGGGACGAGTCACTAATGAAAAACTGTTTTTT. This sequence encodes CASSQEHQLGGRVTNEKLFF.

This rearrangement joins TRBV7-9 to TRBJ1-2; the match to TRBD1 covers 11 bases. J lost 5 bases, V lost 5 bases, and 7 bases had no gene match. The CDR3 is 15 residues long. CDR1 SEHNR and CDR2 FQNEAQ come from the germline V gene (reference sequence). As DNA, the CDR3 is TGTGCCAGCAGCCCGGGGACAGGGGGGACATATGGCTACACCTTC. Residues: CASSPGTGGTYGYTF.

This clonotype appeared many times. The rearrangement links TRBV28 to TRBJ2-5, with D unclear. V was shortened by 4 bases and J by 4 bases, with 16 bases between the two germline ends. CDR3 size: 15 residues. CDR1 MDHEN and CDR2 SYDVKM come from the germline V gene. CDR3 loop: CASSSPRFVRETQYF. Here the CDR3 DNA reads TGTGCCAGCAGTTCCCCTCGTTTTGTTAGAGAGACCCAGTACTTC.

Here the CDR3 DNA reads TGTGCCAGCCGATCGGGGGAGGCAAATGAAAAACTGTTTTTT. This codes for CASRSGEANEKLFF. This chain joins TRBV11-2 and TRBJ1-4, with a tentative D call TRBD1 (5 bases). From germline, CDR1 is SGHAT and CDR2 FQNNGV. Trimming took 8 bases from V and 5 from J, leaving 15 bases between them. This CDR3 contains 14 residues.

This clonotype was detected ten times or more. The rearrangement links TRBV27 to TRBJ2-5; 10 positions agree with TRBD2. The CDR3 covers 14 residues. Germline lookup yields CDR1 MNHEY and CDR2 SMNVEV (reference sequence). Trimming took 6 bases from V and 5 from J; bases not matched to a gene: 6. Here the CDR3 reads CASRILAGLETQYF. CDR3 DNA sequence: TGTGCCAGCAGGATACTAGCGGGATTGGAGACCCAGTACTTC.

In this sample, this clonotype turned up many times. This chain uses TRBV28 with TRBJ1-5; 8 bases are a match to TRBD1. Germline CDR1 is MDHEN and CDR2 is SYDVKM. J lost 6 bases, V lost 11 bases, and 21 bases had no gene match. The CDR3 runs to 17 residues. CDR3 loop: CAAQPGGWQAISQPQHF. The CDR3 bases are TGTGCCGCTCAACCAGGGGGCTGGCAAGCAATATCTCAGCCCCAGCATTTT.

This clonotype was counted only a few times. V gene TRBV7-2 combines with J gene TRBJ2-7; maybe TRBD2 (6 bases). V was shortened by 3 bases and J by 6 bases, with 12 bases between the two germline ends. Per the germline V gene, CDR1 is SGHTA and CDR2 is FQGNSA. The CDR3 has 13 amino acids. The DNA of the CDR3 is TGTGCCAGCAGCTTGGGACTCTTGACCGAGCAGTACTTC. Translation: CASSLGLLTEQYF.